These 8 T cell receptor beta chains originate from one sample sequenced in a study of T cells in Graves' hyperthyroidism and ophthalmopathy. Using RNA transcripts as the source, TCR beta CDR3 regions were amplified. The HTBI primer set was used in a first-round RT-PCR of the TCR CDR3. TCRdb redid the calling of the multiplex PCR reads with MiXCR, one entry per CDR3 protein. The repertoire holds hundreds of thousands of distinct CDR3 sequences, with 11% to 15% as singletons. The sample consisted of blood. The origin of the receptors is a woman aged 18 to 35 with Graves' hyperthyroidism.

This clonotype came up a few times. In this CDR3 the conserved last residue, phenylalanine or tryptophan, is missing, so a read error is likely. V usage is TRBV4-1 and J usage is TRBJ2-1, with 7 bases matching TRBD2. V lost 2 bases to trimming and J lost 0 bases; unmatched junction nucleotides: 10. This CDR3 is 18 amino acids long. The germline CDR1 and CDR2 sequences are MGHRA and YSYEKL. The CDR3 sequence: CASSQYSVGGSSYNEQFL. CDR3 nucleotides: TGCGCCAGCAGCCAATATTCTGTCGGCGGGAGCTCCTACAATGAGCAGTTCCTC.

The sample holds many counts of this clonotype. The rearrangement links TRBV7-9 to TRBJ2-5, with unresolved D. The CDR3 is 15 residues long. The germline V gene has CDR1 SEHNR and CDR2 FQNEAQ (reference sequence). V shed 6 bases and J shed 3 bases, with 17 bases lying between them. For the CDR3, the DNA is TGTGCCAGCAGGCCTATCGTGTGGAAGGAAGAGACCCAGTACTTC. It codes for CASRPIVWKEETQYF.

This clonotype was counted ten times or more. The gene calls are TRBV30 and TRBJ2-5; D may be TRBD1 (6 bases). This CDR3 has 12 amino acids. Looked up from germline, CDR1 is GTSNPN and CDR2 is SVGIG (reference sequence). Trimming shortened V by 2 bases and J by 6 bases, and 10 bases separated the two germline ends. In DNA form, the CDR3 reads TGTGCCTGGAGTCGGACAGTCAAGACCCAGTACTTC. Protein: CAWSRTVKTQYF.

This clonotype was counted only a few times. The chain joins TRBV9 to TRBJ2-2; D not resolved. The CDR3 is made up of 11 amino acids. Looked up from germline, CDR1 is SGDLS and CDR2 is YYNGEE. Between the trimmed V and J ends, which lost 2 bases and 8 bases, there was a span of 4 bases. The DNA of the CDR3 is TGTGCCAGCAGCGTCGGTGGGGAGCTGTTTTTT. It encodes CASSVGGELFF.

This chain uses TRBV5-1 with TRBJ2-1, with TRBD2 identical over 10 bases. The CDR3 covers 15 residues. J gave up 5 bases and V 3 bases, and 5 bases lay outside the gene matches. Germline CDR1 is SGHRS and CDR2 is YFSETQ. In DNA, the CDR3 is TGCGCCAGCAGCTGGGCTAGCGGGAGCAACAATGAGCAGTTCTTC. It codes for CASSWASGSNNEQFF.

The rearrangement links TRBV7-9 to TRBJ1-1; D is unclear. Germline CDR1 SEHNR, CDR2 FQNEAQ (reference sequence). There are 15 residues in the CDR3. The germline V and J ends were trimmed by 3 bases and 3 bases, with 14 bases remaining between them. DNA for the CDR3: TGTGCCAGCAGCTTTGGTAACAGACGGGACACTGAAGCTTTCTTT. Protein: CASSFGNRRDTEAFF.

In its sample, this clonotype was seen a few times. The rearrangement joins TRBV5-1 to TRBJ2-1; D call uncertain. The germline V gene has CDR1 SGHRS and CDR2 YFSETQ. V gave up 2 bases and J gave up 0 bases, with 9 bases separating them. The CDR3 has 15 amino acids. CDR3 in amino acids: CASSFPPSSYNEQFF. The CDR3, as DNA: TGCGCCAGCAGCTTTCCACCAAGCTCCTACAATGAGCAGTTCTTC.

CDR3 in DNA: TGTGCCAGCAGCCAAAGTGGCGGGGACACAGATACGCAGTATTTT. Translation: CASSQSGGDTDTQYF. The rearrangement links TRBV11-2 to TRBJ2-3, with D possibly matching TRBD2 (6 bases). There are 15 residues in the CDR3. Germline CDR1 is SGHAT and CDR2 is FQNNGV. The V end was cut by 5 bases, the J end by 2 bases, with 14 bases between.